This T cell receptor (beta chain) was sequenced for a study of blood T cells in healthy people across ages. Study-level points and caveats: Roughly linearly, TCR beta diversity per million T cells fell as age increased. Diversity was estimated from one million T cells, and these estimates were considered underestimates.

CDR3 size: 17 residues. Germline loops: CDR1 MNHNS, CDR2 SASEGT. This clonotype turned up a few times. As yet, its antigen is unknown. The second PCR ran roughly 7 to 11 cycles with a sample-barcoded 5' primer and J-beta primers. The authors tagged each cDNA molecule using a template-switch adaptor with 12 random nucleotides. A single record per CDR3 protein comes from TCRdb applying MiXCR to the 5' RACE reads. This table has approximately 490,000 distinct CDR3 sequences, less than 25% appearing once. This sample also belongs to another study, concerning T cells of mothers and their children. That report notes: At approximately 1.6 ug per 15 ul, all of the extracted RNA went into cDNA synthesis.

The sequencing sample was made of blood. The source of this sequence is a boy younger than 18 in good health. V and J are TRBV6-1 and TRBJ2-5; 12 bases are a match to TRBD2. TRBJ2-7 explains the end of the DNA better; the J call may be wrong. In nucleotides, the CDR3 is TGTGCCAGCAGTGAGACAACTAGCGGGGGGTACCACTACGAGCAGTACTTC. Translating gives CASSETTSGGYHYEQYF.